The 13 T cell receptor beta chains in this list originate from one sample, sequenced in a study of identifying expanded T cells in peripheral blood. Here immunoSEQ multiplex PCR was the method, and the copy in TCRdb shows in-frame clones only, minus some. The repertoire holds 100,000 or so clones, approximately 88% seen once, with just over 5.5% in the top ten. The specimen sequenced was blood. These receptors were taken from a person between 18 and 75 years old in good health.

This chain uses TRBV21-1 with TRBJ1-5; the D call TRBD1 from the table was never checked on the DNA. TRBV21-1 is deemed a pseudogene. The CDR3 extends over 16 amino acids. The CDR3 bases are TGTGCCAGCAGCTCCCGGGACAGGGTAAAAAATCAGCCCCAGCATTTT. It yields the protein CASSSRDRVKNQPQHF.

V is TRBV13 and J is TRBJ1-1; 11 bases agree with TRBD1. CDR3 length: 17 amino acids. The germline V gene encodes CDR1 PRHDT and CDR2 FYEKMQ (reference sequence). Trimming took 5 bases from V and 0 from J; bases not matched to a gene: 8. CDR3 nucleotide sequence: TGTGCCAGCAGCATTGGGACAGGGGGAGCCATGAACACTGAAGCTTTCTTT. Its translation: CASSIGTGGAMNTEAFF.

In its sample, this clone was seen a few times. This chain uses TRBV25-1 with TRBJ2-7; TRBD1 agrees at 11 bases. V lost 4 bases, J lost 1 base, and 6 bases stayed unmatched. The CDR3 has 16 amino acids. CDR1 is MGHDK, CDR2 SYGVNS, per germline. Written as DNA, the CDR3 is TGTGCCAGCAGTGCCGGGACAGGGGGAAGATCCTACGAGCAGTACTTC. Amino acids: CASSAGTGGRSYEQYF.

The CDR3 sequence is CASSDNSGSHFTDTQYF. Written as DNA, the CDR3 is TGTGCCAGCAGTGATAATAGCGGCAGCCATTTCACAGATACGCAGTATTTT. This chain connects TRBV2 to TRBJ2-3, with D perhaps matching TRBD2 (6 bases). CDR1 and CDR2 from the germline V gene are SNHLY and FYNNEI. V was cut by 3 bases and J by 2 bases, with 18 bases left in between. This CDR3 has 17 amino acids.

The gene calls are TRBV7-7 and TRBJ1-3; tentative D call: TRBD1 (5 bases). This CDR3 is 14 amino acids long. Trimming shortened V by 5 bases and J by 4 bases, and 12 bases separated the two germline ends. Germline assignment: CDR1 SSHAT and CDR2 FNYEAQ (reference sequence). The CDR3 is CASSPGPGGNTIYF. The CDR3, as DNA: TGTGCCAGCAGCCCGGGGCCCGGGGGAAACACCATATATTTT. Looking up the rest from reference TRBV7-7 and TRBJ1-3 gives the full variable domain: GAGVSQSPRYKVTKRGQDVTLRCDPISSHATLYWYQQALGQGPEFLTYFNYEAQPDKSGLPSDRFSAERPEGSISTLTIQRTEQRDSAMYRCASSPGPGGNTIYFGEGSWLTVV.

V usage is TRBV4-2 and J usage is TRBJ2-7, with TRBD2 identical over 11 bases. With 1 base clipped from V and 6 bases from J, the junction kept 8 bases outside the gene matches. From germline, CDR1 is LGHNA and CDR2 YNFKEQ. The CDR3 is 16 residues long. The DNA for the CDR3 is TGTGCCAGCAGCCAAGGGGACAGGACTAGCGGGCGCGAGCAGTACTTC. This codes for CASSQGDRTSGREQYF.

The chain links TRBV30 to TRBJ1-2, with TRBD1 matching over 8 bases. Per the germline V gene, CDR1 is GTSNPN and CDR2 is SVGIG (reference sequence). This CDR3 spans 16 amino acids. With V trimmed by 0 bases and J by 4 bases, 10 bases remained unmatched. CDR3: CAWSVQGQAGLYGYTF. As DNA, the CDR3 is TGTGCCTGGAGTGTACAGGGACAGGCGGGACTCTATGGCTACACCTTC. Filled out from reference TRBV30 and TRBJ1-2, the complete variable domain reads SQTIHQWPATLVQPVGSPLSLECTVEGTSNPNLYWYRQAAGRGLQLLFYSVGIGQISSEVPQNLSASRPQDRQFILSSKKLLLSDSGFYLCAWSVQGQAGLYGYTFGSGTRLTVV.

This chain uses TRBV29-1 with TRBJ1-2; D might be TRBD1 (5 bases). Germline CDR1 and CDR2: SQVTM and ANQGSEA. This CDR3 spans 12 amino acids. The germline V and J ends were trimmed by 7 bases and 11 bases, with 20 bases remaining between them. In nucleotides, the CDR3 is TGCAGCGCGCGGGGGGGGGTTAGTCTTTACACCTTC. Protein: CSARGGVSLYTF.

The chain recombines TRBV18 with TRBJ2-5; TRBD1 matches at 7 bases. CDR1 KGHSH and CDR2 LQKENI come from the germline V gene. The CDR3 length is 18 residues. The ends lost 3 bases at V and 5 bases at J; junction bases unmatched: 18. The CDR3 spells CASSPLRLDRVSLETQYF. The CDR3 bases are TGTGCCAGCTCACCGCTACGCCTCGACAGGGTATCACTGGAGACCCAGTACTTC.

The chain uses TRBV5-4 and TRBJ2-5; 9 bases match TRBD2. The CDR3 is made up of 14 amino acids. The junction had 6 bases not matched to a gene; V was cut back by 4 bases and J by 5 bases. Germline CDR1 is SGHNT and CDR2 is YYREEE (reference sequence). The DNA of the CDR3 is TGTGCCAGCAGCCAAGCGGGGGGAGGGGAGACCCAGTACTTC. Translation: CASSQAGGGETQYF.

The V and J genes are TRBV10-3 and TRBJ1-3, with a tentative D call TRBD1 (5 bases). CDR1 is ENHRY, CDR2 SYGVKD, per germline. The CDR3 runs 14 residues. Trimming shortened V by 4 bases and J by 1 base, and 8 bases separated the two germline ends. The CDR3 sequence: CAISGDPSGNTIYF. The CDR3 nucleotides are TGTGCCATCAGTGGGGACCCTTCTGGAAACACCATATATTTT.

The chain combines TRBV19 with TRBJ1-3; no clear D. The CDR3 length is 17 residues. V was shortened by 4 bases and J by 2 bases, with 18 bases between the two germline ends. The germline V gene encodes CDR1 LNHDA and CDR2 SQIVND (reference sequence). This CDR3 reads CASSRSEDVRAGNTIYF. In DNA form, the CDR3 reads TGTGCCAGTAGTAGGTCCGAGGACGTTCGCGCTGGAAACACCATATATTTT.

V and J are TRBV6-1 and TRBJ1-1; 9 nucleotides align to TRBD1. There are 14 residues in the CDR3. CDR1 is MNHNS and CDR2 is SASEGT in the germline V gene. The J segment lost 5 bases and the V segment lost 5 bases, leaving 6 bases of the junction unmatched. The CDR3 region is CASSTTGGFTEAFF. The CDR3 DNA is TGTGCCAGCAGTACTACAGGGGGCTTTACTGAAGCTTTCTTT.